Each of the 10 T cell receptor beta chains below was sequenced from the same sample in a study of cytomegalovirus exposure and HLA in healthy donors. The PCR made use of 60 Vbeta and 13 Jbeta primers. Data came from immunoSEQ multiplex PCR; TCRdb stores just in-frame clones and leaves some out. The sample has tens of thousands of clones; the top ten hold about 4.5%. The sample was PBMCs. Receptors were obtained from a woman aged 40-49 years in good health and CMV-seropositive.

The chain has TRBV7-9 and TRBJ1-1; no definite D call. Germline CDR1 SEHNR, CDR2 FQNEAQ (reference sequence). This CDR3 has 15 amino acids. Trimming shortened V by 4 bases and J by 0 bases, and 12 bases separated the two germline ends. The CDR3: CASSSNRILNTEAFF. In nucleotides, the CDR3 is TGTGCCAGCAGCTCAAACAGAATTTTGAACACTGAAGCTTTCTTT.

The chain links TRBV2 to TRBJ1-1; D gene unclear. Trimming stripped 4 bases from V and 3 bases from J, with 9 bases between. The CDR3 totals 13 residues. The germline gives CDR1 SNHLY, CDR2 FYNNEI. The CDR3 DNA is TGTGCCAGCAGTGCCGTCGTCCACACTGAAGCTTTCTTT. Its translation is CASSAVVHTEAFF. The complete variable domain, with remaining parts taken from reference TRBV2 and TRBJ1-1, reads EPEVTQTPSHQVTQMGQEVILRCVPISNHLYFYWYRQILGQKVEFLVSFYNNEISEKSEIFDDQFSVERPDGSNFTLKIRSTKLEDSAMYFCASSAVVHTEAFFGQGTRLTVV.

To note about this clone: In the same sample, other DNA sequences code for this CDR3. The CDR3 DNA is TGTGCCTGGCGCGGTCCTCCGACCGAGCAGTACTTC. This translates into CAWRGPPTEQYF. The chain uses TRBV30 and TRBJ2-7; D is uncertain. From germline, CDR1 is GTSNPN and CDR2 SVGIG (reference sequence). The CDR3 spans 12 residues. The V and J ends lost 5 bases and 6 bases respectively, with 14 bases between them.

The J gene is TRBJ2-3, the V gene TRBV10-2; 9 bases map to TRBD2. The CDR3 consists of 13 residues. V lost 7 bases to trimming and J lost 4 bases; unmatched junction nucleotides: 3. The germline gives CDR1 WSHSY, CDR2 SAAADI. In nucleotides, the CDR3 is TGCGCCAGCATGGCGGGAGGGTCAGATACGCAGTATTTT. Translating it yields CASMAGGSDTQYF.

The chain links TRBV5-1 to TRBJ2-5; 7 bases are a match to TRBD1. This CDR3 has 16 residues. Germline trimming cut 3 bases from V and 1 base from J; bases unmatched to any gene: 9. Germline lookup yields CDR1 SGHRS and CDR2 YFSETQ. In DNA form, the CDR3 reads TGCGCCAGCAGCTCCTCTTGGACAGGCGTCCAAGAGACCCAGTACTTC. Its translation is CASSSSWTGVQETQYF.

This chain links TRBV9 with TRBJ2-1; 8 bases agree with TRBD2. The junction had 5 bases not matched to a gene; V was cut back by 4 bases and J by 5 bases. The V gene's germline CDR1 is SGDLS and CDR2 YYNGEE. CDR3 size: 14 residues. CDR3 residues: CASSSGTRHNEQFF. The CDR3 DNA sequence: TGTGCCAGCAGCTCGGGGACTAGACACAATGAGCAGTTCTTC.

The CDR3 is CSVTGSTTGELFF. In DNA, the CDR3 is TGCAGCGTTACAGGCTCGACTACCGGGGAGCTGTTTTTT. The chain combines TRBV29-1 with TRBJ2-2; tentatively, D is TRBD1 (5 bases). From germline, CDR1 is SQVTM and CDR2 ANQGSEA. CDR3 length: 13 amino acids. The V end lost 5 bases, the J end lost 5 bases, and 12 bases lay between the germline ends.

V usage is TRBV6-5 and J usage is TRBJ1-2; possibly TRBD1 for D (5 bases). CDR3 length: 12 residues. V lost 5 bases and J lost 3, with 7 bases in between. Germline CDR1 and CDR2: MNHEY and SVGAGI. The DNA for the CDR3 is TGTGCCAGCAGTCGGGACTACTATGGCTACACCTTC. It is translated as CASSRDYYGYTF.

The chain joins TRBV5-5 to TRBJ2-7, with 8 bases identical to TRBD1. The ends lost 5 bases at V and 2 bases at J; junction bases unmatched: 6. There are 14 residues in the CDR3. Per the germline V gene, CDR1 is SGHKS and CDR2 is YYEKEE (reference sequence). CDR3 coding DNA: TGTGCCAGCAGATTAGACAGGGGTGCCTACGAGCAGTACTTC. Protein: CASRLDRGAYEQYF.

The chain combines TRBV14 with TRBJ2-7; 8 bases are shared with TRBD2. Looked up from germline, CDR1 is SGHDN and CDR2 is FVKESK. This CDR3 region has 16 residues. V trimming: 1 base; J trimming: 7 bases; junction bases outside the gene matches: 12. The CDR3 DNA sequence: TGTGCCAGCAGCCAAGGCCCGGGACTAGAATTCAGGGAGCAGTACTTC. It yields the protein CASSQGPGLEFREQYF. Filled out from reference TRBV14 and TRBJ2-7, the complete variable domain reads EAGVTQFPSHSVIEKGQTVTLRCDPISGHDNLYWYRRVMGKEIKFLLHFVKESKQDESGMPNNRFLAERTGGTYSTLKVQPAELEDSGVYFCASSQGPGLEFREQYFGPGTRLTVT.